This T cell receptor beta chain was identified in a study of blood T cell repertoires in COVID-19. The assay was immunoSEQ multiplex PCR, and TCRdb's table has in-frame clones only and misses some. The sample gives about 320,000 clones, around 83% of which show up once; approximately 1.3% is in the top ten. The J segment lost 3 bases and the V segment lost 6 bases, leaving 2 bases of the junction unmatched. This CDR3 has 13 residues. About this clone itself: The sample holds other DNA sequences that translate to the same CDR3.

The V call is TRBV12-3 or TRBV12-4, the J call TRBJ1-1; 9 bases match TRBD1. This receptor was identified in a woman aged 45-59 years with acute or convalescent COVID-19. The sequenced sample was peripheral blood. CDR3 loop: CASRTGGYTEAFF. The CDR3 DNA reads TGTGCCAGCAGGACAGGGGGATACACTGAAGCTTTCTTT.